This TCR beta chain came from a study of identifying expanded T cells in peripheral blood. Findings and caveats of the study: Differentially abundant clones: about 1.2 between replicates, 16.4 at roughly 13 days, over 18 at four. Variance in clone template counts between approximately 2-week samples significantly increased with total template count across all healthy donors.

Trimming left V 4 bases short and J 5 bases short, with 12 bases between. Germline CDR1 SGHNT, CDR2 YYREEE (reference sequence). The CDR3 totals 14 residues. This table comes from immunoSEQ multiplex PCR, and its TCRdb copy is limited to in-frame clones, with some not included. The table lists about 100,000 clones, approximately 89% of them singletons, with roughly 6% in the top ten. As concerns this clone: Its cognate antigen is unknown.

During the collection period, no donor immune events like infections were recorded. This receptor was obtained from a person aged 18 to 69 in good health. Sequenced sample: blood. V is TRBV5-4 and J is TRBJ2-2; D possibly matches TRBD1 or TRBD2 (5 bases each). CDR3 region: CASSIGDGTGELFF. The CDR3 DNA sequence: TGTGCCAGCAGCATAGGGGACGGAACCGGGGAGCTGTTTTTT.